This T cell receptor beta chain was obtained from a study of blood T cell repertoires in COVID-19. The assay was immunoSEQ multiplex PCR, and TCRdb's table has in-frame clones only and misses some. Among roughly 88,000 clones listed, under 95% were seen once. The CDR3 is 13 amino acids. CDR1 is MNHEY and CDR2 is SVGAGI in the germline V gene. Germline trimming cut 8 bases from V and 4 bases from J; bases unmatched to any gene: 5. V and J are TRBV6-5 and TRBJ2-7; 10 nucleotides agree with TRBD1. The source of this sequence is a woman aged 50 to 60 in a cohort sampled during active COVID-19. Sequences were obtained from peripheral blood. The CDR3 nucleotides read TGTGCCAGCGAGAGACAGGGGGCTTACGAGCAGTACTTC. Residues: CASERQGAYEQYF.